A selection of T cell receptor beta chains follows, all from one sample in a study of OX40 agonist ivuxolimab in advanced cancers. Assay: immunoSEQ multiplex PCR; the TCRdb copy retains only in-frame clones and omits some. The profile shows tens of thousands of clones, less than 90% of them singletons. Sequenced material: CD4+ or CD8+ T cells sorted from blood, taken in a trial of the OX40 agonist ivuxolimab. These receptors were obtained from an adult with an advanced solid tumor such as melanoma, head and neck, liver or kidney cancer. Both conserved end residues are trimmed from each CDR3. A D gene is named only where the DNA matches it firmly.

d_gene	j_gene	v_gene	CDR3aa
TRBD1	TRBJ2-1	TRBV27	ASSLGQGALNEQF
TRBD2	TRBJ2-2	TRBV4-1	ASSQDTAGVGELF
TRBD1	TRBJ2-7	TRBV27	ASSLTGDEQY
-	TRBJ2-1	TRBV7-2	ASSLELNEQF
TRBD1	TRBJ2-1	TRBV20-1	SASLPDRGF
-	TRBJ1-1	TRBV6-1	ASNTRPPEAF
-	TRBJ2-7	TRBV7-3	ASSQDPLVPPEQY
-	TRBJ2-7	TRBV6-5	ASSPGRGTYEQY
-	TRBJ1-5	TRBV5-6	ASSLGGPAGYSNQPQH
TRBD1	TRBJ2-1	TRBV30	VWTQGAGSYNEQF
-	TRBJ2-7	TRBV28	ASSYPALEQY
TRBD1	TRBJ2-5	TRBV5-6	ASSLARDRGETQY
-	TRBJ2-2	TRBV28	ASSSPRGELF